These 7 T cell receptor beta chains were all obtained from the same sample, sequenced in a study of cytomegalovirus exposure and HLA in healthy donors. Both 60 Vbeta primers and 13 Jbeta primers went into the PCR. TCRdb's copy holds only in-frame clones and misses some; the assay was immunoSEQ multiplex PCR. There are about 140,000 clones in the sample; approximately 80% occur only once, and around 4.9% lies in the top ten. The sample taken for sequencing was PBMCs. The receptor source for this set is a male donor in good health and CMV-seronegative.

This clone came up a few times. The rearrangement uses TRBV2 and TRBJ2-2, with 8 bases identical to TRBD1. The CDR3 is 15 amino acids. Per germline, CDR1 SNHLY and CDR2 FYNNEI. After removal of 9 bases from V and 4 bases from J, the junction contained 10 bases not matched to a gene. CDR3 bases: TGTGCCAGTAGATTTGGACAGGGCGGCACCGGGGAGCTGTTTTTT. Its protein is CASRFGQGGTGELFF.

The CDR3 loop is CAWSWGVNYGYTF. CDR3 bases: TGTGCCTGGAGTTGGGGGGTGAACTATGGCTACACCTTC. The chain has TRBV30 and TRBJ1-2; perhaps TRBD1 as D (5 bases). The germline V gene has CDR1 GTSNPN and CDR2 SVGIG (reference sequence). This CDR3 has 13 amino acids. V was shortened by 2 bases and J by 2 bases, with 9 bases between the two germline ends.

CDR3 nucleotides: TGTGCCAGCAGCTTATGGGGGGGCATTGGTAATTCACCCCTCCACTTT. It encodes CASSLWGGIGNSPLHF. The chain carries TRBV7-2 and TRBJ1-6, with D tentatively TRBD1 (6 bases). There are 16 residues in the CDR3. Germline V lookup: CDR1 SGHTA, CDR2 FQGNSA. V was shortened by 2 bases and J by 6 bases, with 14 bases between the two germline ends.

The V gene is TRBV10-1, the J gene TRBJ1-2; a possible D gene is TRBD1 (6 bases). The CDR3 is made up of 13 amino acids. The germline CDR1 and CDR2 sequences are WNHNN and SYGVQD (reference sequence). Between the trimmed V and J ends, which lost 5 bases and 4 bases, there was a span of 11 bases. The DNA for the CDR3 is TGCGCCAGCAGTTCCACAGGGTCCTATGGCTACACCTTC. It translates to CASSSTGSYGYTF.

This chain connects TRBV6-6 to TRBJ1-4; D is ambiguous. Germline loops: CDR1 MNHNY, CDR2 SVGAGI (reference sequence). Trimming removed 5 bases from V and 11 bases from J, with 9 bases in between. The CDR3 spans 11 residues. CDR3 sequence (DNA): TGTGCCAGCAGTCGGGAAGGGAAACTGTTTTTT. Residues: CASSREGKLFF.

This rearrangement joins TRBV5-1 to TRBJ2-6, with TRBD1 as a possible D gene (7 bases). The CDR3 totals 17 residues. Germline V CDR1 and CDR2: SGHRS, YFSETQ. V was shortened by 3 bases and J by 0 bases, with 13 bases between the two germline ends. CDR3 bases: TGCGCCAGCAGCTGGCGGGACAGTCACTCTGGGGCCAACGTCCTGACTTTC. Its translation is CASSWRDSHSGANVLTF.

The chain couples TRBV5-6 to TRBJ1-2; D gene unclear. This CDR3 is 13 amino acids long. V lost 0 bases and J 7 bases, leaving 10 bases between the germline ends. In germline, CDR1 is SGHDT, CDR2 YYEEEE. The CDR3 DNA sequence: TGTGCCAGCAGCTTGGGGTTGTACTCTGGCTACACCTTC. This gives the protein CASSLGLYSGYTF.